A single sample gave rise to the 9 T cell receptor beta chains below, sequenced in a study of shared clonotypes between healthy human individuals. TCRdb keeps only in-frame clones here, not all; method: immunoSEQ multiplex PCR. The sample lists 400,000 to 550,000 clones, around 79% occurring once. The specimen sequenced was PBMCs. Receptors originate from a woman aged 40 to 55 in good health. Some clones in this sample may be carry-over from other donors' samples.

J is TRBJ1-4 and V is TRBV29-1; 7 bases align to TRBD1. The CDR3 runs to 14 residues. Germline values: CDR1 SQVTM, CDR2 ANQGSEA. With V trimmed by 4 bases and J by 7 bases, 9 bases remained unmatched. The CDR3 DNA follows: TGCAGCGTTGTTTTTGGGACAGATCTTGAAAAACTGTTTTTT. This sequence encodes CSVVFGTDLEKLFF.

CDR3 residues: CASSLFGTGGTGELFF. CDR3 coding DNA: TGTGCCAGCAGTTTATTCGGGACAGGGGGGACCGGGGAGCTGTTTTTT. The chain joins TRBV27 to TRBJ2-2; 11 bases match TRBD1. This CDR3 has 16 residues. With 1 base clipped from V and 5 bases from J, the junction kept 3 bases outside the gene matches. Per germline, CDR1 MNHEY and CDR2 SMNVEV (reference sequence).

The J gene is TRBJ1-1, the V gene TRBV7-9, with D perhaps TRBD1 (5 bases). V was cut by 7 bases and J by 1 base, with 10 bases left in between. CDR1 is SEHNR, CDR2 FQNEAQ, per germline (reference sequence). The CDR3 contains 13 residues. This CDR3 reads CASTRGTNTEAFF. The CDR3 nucleotides read TGTGCCAGCACCCGGGGCACGAACACTGAAGCTTTCTTT.

This clone was seen once. The chain carries TRBV19 and TRBJ1-4; weak D call: TRBD1 (6 bases). The CDR3 runs 12 residues. The V gene's germline CDR1 is LNHDA and CDR2 SQIVND (reference sequence). V lost 6 bases and J 11 bases, leaving 13 bases between the germline ends. The CDR3 DNA reads as TGTGCCAGTAGCACACCCGGACAGAAACTGTTTTTT. It codes for CASSTPGQKLFF.

This chain uses TRBV25-1 with TRBJ2-7; 10 nucleotides align to TRBD2. Germline V gene data show CDR1 as MGHDK and CDR2 as SYGVNS. J gave up 5 bases and V 3 bases, and 4 bases lay outside the gene matches. CDR3 length: 14 amino acids. The CDR3 region is CASSDPTSGNEQYF. CDR3 coding DNA: TGTGCCAGCAGTGACCCCACTAGCGGGAACGAGCAGTACTTC.

Worth noting for this clone: Just one base apart from a much larger clone, this may be a read error. The chain is built from TRBV27 and TRBJ2-7, with D possibly TRBD1 on 6 matching bases. Germline loops: CDR1 MNHEY, CDR2 SMNVEV (reference sequence). This CDR3 region has 14 residues. Trimming removed 2 bases from V and 2 bases from J, with 10 bases in between. The CDR3 DNA sequence: TGTGCCAGCAGTTTAGGGGGCAGCACCTACGAGCAGTACTTC. It is translated as CASSLGGSTYEQYF.

The chain uses TRBV19 and TRBJ2-3, with D tentatively TRBD2 (5 bases). The CDR3 runs 17 residues. Per the germline V gene, CDR1 is LNHDA and CDR2 is SQIVND (reference sequence). V lost 3 bases to trimming and J lost 0 bases, with 16 bases between them. The CDR3 DNA reads TGTGCCAGTAGTATTCGTGCAGCGGCAACTAGCACAGATACGCAGTATTTT. It encodes CASSIRAAATSTDTQYF.

This clone was seen repeatedly, ten times or more. The CDR3 reads CASRRPDRFSATNEKLFF. CDR3 in DNA: TGTGCCAGCCGTAGACCTGACAGGTTCTCTGCAACTAATGAAAAACTGTTTTTT. The chain employs TRBV28 and TRBJ1-4, with D possibly TRBD1 on 6 matching bases. Germline V gene sequence: CDR1 MDHEN, CDR2 SYDVKM. The CDR3 runs 18 residues. The V end was cut by 8 bases, the J end by 0 bases, with 22 bases between.

The chain joins TRBV6-5 to TRBJ2-3; D perhaps matches TRBD1 (5 bases). Germline V gene lookup returns CDR1 MNHEY and CDR2 SVGAGI. This CDR3 is 13 amino acids long. V lost 2 bases and J 8 bases, leaving 11 bases between the germline ends. CDR3 nucleotides: TGTGCCAGCAGTTACGCGCAGGGTGCTACGCAGTATTTT. It encodes CASSYAQGATQYF.